The 8 T cell receptor beta chains listed next were all sequenced from one sample in a study of human T cells and chemical hapten exposure. Time point in this sample: patch test 1, 2 weeks after DPC sensitization. Specified treatment: therapeutic diphenylcyclopropenone sensitization with weekly scalp DPC. One entry per CDR3 protein results from TCRdb running MiXCR on the RACE reads. The sample has about 71,000 distinct CDR3 sequences, around 9.5% seen once; the top ten hold 2.5% to 3.5%. Sequences were derived from whole blood, sampled in connection with sensitization to the hapten diphenylcyclopropenone (DPC). These TCRs come from a woman between 35 and 50 years old with alopecia areata. Some clones in this sample may be carry-over from other donors' samples.

This clonotype was recorded many times. V is TRBV6-2 or TRBV6-3 and J is TRBJ1-2, with D unclear. Trimming cost V 5 bases and J 5 bases, with 6 bases left between them. This CDR3 contains 11 residues. Germline-derived CDR1 and CDR2 are MNHEY and SVGEGT. CDR3 DNA: TGTGCCAGCAGTGGGCTTTATGGCTACACCTTC. It yields the protein CASSGLYGYTF.

This clonotype was seen many times. The chain employs TRBV3-1 and TRBJ2-3, with a weak D call TRBD2 (5 bases). The germline gives CDR1 LGHDT, CDR2 YNNKEL (reference sequence). This CDR3 is 16 amino acids long. V was trimmed by 4 bases and J by 0 bases, leaving 14 bases between them. The CDR3 reads CASSLKDGESTDTQYF. The CDR3, as DNA: TGTGCCAGCAGCCTAAAGGACGGGGAGAGCACAGATACGCAGTATTTT.

This clonotype was found many times. The chain joins TRBV27 to TRBJ2-5, with TRBD2 matching over 11 bases. From germline, CDR1 is MNHEY and CDR2 SMNVEV (reference sequence). V was pared by 5 bases and J by 6 bases, with 11 bases of the junction left unmatched. The CDR3 is 16 amino acids. The CDR3 region has the DNA TGTGCCAGCAGTCTTACTAGCGGGGGCCGCGGGAAGACCCAGTACTTC. Its protein is CASSLTSGGRGKTQYF.

Ten or more counts support this clonotype. This chain joins TRBV7-8 and TRBJ2-3, with TRBD2 matching 12 bases. CDR1 is SGHVS, CDR2 FQNEAQ, per germline. The CDR3 is 14 residues long. V lost 5 bases, J lost 8 bases, and 5 bases stayed unmatched. The CDR3 nucleotides read TGTGCCAGCAGCCCTAGCGGGGGGGGTCCTACGCAGTATTTT. The encoded protein is CASSPSGGGPTQYF.

The V and J genes are TRBV28 and TRBJ1-5, with a tentative D call TRBD1 (5 bases). The V and J ends lost 3 bases and 4 bases respectively, with 10 bases between them. This CDR3 contains 14 residues. Germline V gives CDR1 MDHEN, CDR2 SYDVKM. The CDR3 spells CASSFGAPNQPQHF. DNA for the CDR3: TGTGCCAGCAGTTTTGGGGCCCCAAATCAGCCCCAGCATTTT.

This clonotype was seen once. The chain recombines TRBV9 with TRBJ1-2; D is possibly TRBD1 (5 bases). The CDR3 is made up of 12 amino acids. Germline CDR1 SGDLS, CDR2 YYNGEE. V lost 4 bases and J 3 bases, leaving 7 bases between the germline ends. The chain's CDR3 is CASSLTDYGYTF. As DNA, the CDR3 is TGTGCCAGCAGCCTGACAGACTATGGCTACACCTTC.

The table lists this clonotype with many counts. The genes are TRBV12-3 or TRBV12-4 and TRBJ1-6, with D perhaps matching TRBD1 (5 bases). There are 15 residues in the CDR3. V was pared by 6 bases and J by 4 bases, with 13 bases between. The CDR3 loop is CASRPTGPYNSPLHF. CDR3 nucleotides: TGTGCCAGCAGACCCACAGGCCCTTATAATTCACCCCTCCACTTT.

The genes are TRBV19 and TRBJ1-2, with TRBD1 as a possible D gene (5 bases). Trimming removed 2 bases from V and 8 bases from J, with 12 bases in between. The CDR3 extends over 13 amino acids. Looked up from germline, CDR1 is LNHDA and CDR2 is SQIVND (reference sequence). In DNA, the CDR3 is TGTGCCAGTAGTATATCGCAGGGTAGGGGCTACACCTTC. This codes for CASSISQGRGYTF.